This T cell receptor (beta chain) was captured by sequencing in a study of T cell responses to AZD1222 COVID-19 vaccine. Produced via immunoSEQ multiplex PCR; TCRdb's table is partial and in-frame only. The sample lists roughly 50,000 clones; roughly 87% were seen once. The length of the CDR3 is 16 residues. CDR1 is SGHNT and CDR2 is YYREEE in the germline V gene (reference sequence). V gave up 4 bases and J gave up 0 bases, with 17 bases separating them. The V and J genes are TRBV5-4 and TRBJ2-7; tentatively, D is TRBD2 (7 bases). The sample here was peripheral blood, taken on day 0 of AZD1222 vaccination. This sequence was found in an adult in good health. The CDR3 sequence: CASSTPEGGLSYEQYF. The CDR3 bases are TGTGCCAGCAGCACCCCGGAGGGGGGGCTCTCCTACGAGCAGTACTTC.